The source of this TCR beta chain is a study of blood T cell repertoires in COVID-19. Study-level background: COVID-19 samples collected from the United States, Italy and Spain covered acute and convalescent phases. PBMCs, B-cell-depleted T cells, or T cells provided the cDNA or gDNA that made up the material.

The CDR3 extends over 15 amino acids. After removal of 0 bases from V and 3 bases from J, the junction contained 4 bases not matched to a gene. Germline values: CDR1 SGDLS, CDR2 YYNGEE. Assay: immunoSEQ multiplex PCR; the TCRdb copy retains only in-frame clones and omits some. The table lists about 280,000 clones, about 83% of them singletons, with over 9% in the top ten. Material: peripheral blood. The clonotype originates from a woman aged 50 to 65 who had recovered from COVID-19. The V gene is TRBV9, the J gene TRBJ2-3; TRBD2 agrees at 7 bases. CDR3 amino acids: CASSVGWEGTDTQYF. CDR3 bases: TGTGCCAGCAGCGTAGGGTGGGAGGGGACAGATACGCAGTATTTT.